The T cell receptor (beta chain) described here comes from a study of T cell responses to AZD1222 COVID-19 vaccine. Data came from immunoSEQ multiplex PCR; TCRdb stores just in-frame clones and leaves some out. The sample includes about 140,000 clones, roughly 90% seen only once; the top ten take roughly 3.1%. The CDR3 contains 14 residues. V was cut by 5 bases and J by 3 bases, with 13 bases left in between. The V gene's germline CDR1 is MNHEY and CDR2 SVGAGI. The material was peripheral blood, obtained on day 0 of AZD1222 vaccination. The TCR comes from an adult in good health. This sequence joins TRBV6-5 and TRBJ1-1; possibly TRBD1 for D (6 bases). The CDR3 spells CASSIQGRDTEAFF. As DNA, the CDR3 is TGTGCCAGCAGTATACAGGGTCGGGACACTGAAGCTTTCTTT.